A single sample is the source of the 22 T cell receptor beta chains below, sequenced in a study of blood T cell repertoires in COVID-19. Sequenced by immunoSEQ multiplex PCR; TCRdb stores in-frame clones only, minus some. The repertoire holds around 140,000 clones, 88% seen once, with about a tenth in the top ten. Specimen: peripheral blood. The source is a man aged 50 to 60 with acute or convalescent COVID-19.

This chain joins TRBV2 and TRBJ1-5, with TRBD1 matching over 8 bases. CDR1 and CDR2 (germline): SNHLY, FYNNEI. The CDR3 contains 14 residues. Trimming at V came to 3 bases and at J to 4 bases, leaving 2 bases not matched to a gene. Written as DNA, the CDR3 is TGTGCCAGCAGTGACCAGGGGGCGAATCAGCCCCAGCATTTT. This gives the protein CASSDQGANQPQHF.

The V gene is TRBV5-1, the J gene TRBJ2-5; 8 nucleotides line up with TRBD2. This CDR3 region has 17 residues. Germline V lookup: CDR1 SGHRS, CDR2 YFSETQ. Trimming at V came to 0 bases and at J to 5 bases, leaving 12 bases not matched to a gene. DNA of the CDR3: TGCGCCAGCAGCTTGGCAGGCCCTAGCGGGCCGTGGGAGACCCAGTACTTC. It yields the protein CASSLAGPSGPWETQYF. The full variable domain, with the rest looked up from reference TRBV5-1 and TRBJ2-5, is KAGVTQTPRYLIKTRGQQVTLSCSPISGHRSVSWYQQTPGQGLQFLFEYFSETQRNKGNFPGRFSGRQFSNSRSEMNVSTLELGDSALYLCASSLAGPSGPWETQYFGPGTRLLVL.

The CDR3 loop reads CASSLLFGTDTQYF. Here the CDR3 DNA reads TGTGCCAGCAGCTTACTGTTCGGCACAGATACGCAGTATTTT. The J gene is TRBJ2-3, the V gene TRBV7-9; D is ambiguous. In germline, CDR1 is SEHNR, CDR2 FQNEAQ (reference sequence). The V gene lost 2 bases and the J gene lost 1 base, with 7 bases spanning the gap. This CDR3 comprises 14 residues.

The genes are TRBV7-2 and TRBJ2-7, with D hard to call. The CDR3 has 17 residues. Germline CDR1 is SGHTA and CDR2 is FQGNSA. The V end lost 1 base, the J end lost 3 bases, and 19 bases lay between the germline ends. CDR3 DNA: TGTGCCAGCAGCTTAGACGCGAGAGAACGTATATTCTACGAGCAGTACTTC. It codes for CASSLDARERIFYEQYF.

CDR3 nucleotide sequence: TGTGCCAGCAGCCAGGGGGCGGTCGAGCAGTTCTTC. This gives the protein CASSQGAVEQFF. The chain has TRBV7-2 and TRBJ2-1; 8 positions match TRBD1. The CDR3 consists of 12 residues. Germline V CDR1 and CDR2: SGHTA, FQGNSA. With 5 bases clipped from V and 10 bases from J, the junction kept 4 bases outside the gene matches.

The chain joins TRBV27 to TRBJ1-1; a weak D match, TRBD1 (6 bases). Trimming removed 5 bases from V and 12 bases from J, with 22 bases in between. Per germline, CDR1 MNHEY and CDR2 SMNVEV (reference sequence). The CDR3 extends over 14 amino acids. As DNA, the CDR3 is TGTGCCAGCAGTCCTTTACGGACAGCTGGTGAGACTTTCTTT. Protein: CASSPLRTAGETFF.

The V and J genes are TRBV20-1 and TRBJ2-5, with D possibly matching TRBD1 (6 bases). V lost 3 bases, J lost 3 bases, and 11 bases lay in between. The germline V gene has CDR1 DFQATT and CDR2 SNEGSKA (reference sequence). This CDR3 spans 13 amino acids. The CDR3 loop is CSASEGTKETQYF. The CDR3 region has the DNA TGCAGTGCTAGTGAAGGGACAAAAGAGACCCAGTACTTC.

The chain couples TRBV3-1 (or the pseudogene TRBV3-2) to TRBJ1-2; 7 nucleotides agree with TRBD1. The CDR3 totals 15 residues. V shed 0 bases, J shed 8 bases, and the junction held 9 bases outside the gene matches. The V gene's germline CDR1 is LGHDT and CDR2 YNNKEL (reference sequence). The CDR3 here is CASSQDHGQAGGYTF. The CDR3 nucleotides are TGTGCCAGCAGCCAAGATCATGGACAGGCGGGGGGCTACACCTTC.

This chain connects TRBV28 to TRBJ1-5; TRBD1 is a possible D gene (5 bases). The CDR3 totals 16 residues. V lost 3 bases, J lost 4 bases, and 16 bases lay in between. CDR1 MDHEN and CDR2 SYDVKM come from the germline V gene. In nucleotides, the CDR3 is TGTGCCAGCAGTTTGGCGCGGGGCGGGAAGAATCAGCCCCAGCATTTT. Its translation is CASSLARGGKNQPQHF.

V and J are TRBV5-1 and TRBJ1-1; perhaps TRBD1 as D (6 bases). This CDR3 has 14 residues. V was shortened by 4 bases and J by 9 bases, with 19 bases between the two germline ends. The V gene's germline CDR1 is SGHRS and CDR2 YFSETQ. Here the CDR3 reads CASSPGHRTDQAFF. CDR3 DNA: TGCGCCAGCAGCCCGGGACACCGGACCGATCAAGCTTTCTTT.

This clone has a single count. The chain is built from TRBV5-5 and TRBJ2-1; tentative D call: TRBD1 (5 bases). The CDR3 covers 12 residues. V lost 1 base and J 9 bases, leaving 8 bases between the germline ends. The germline CDR1 and CDR2 sequences are SGHKS and YYEKEE (reference sequence). The CDR3 is CASSLWGREQFF. DNA of the CDR3: TGTGCCAGCAGCTTGTGGGGCCGTGAGCAGTTCTTC.

The chain links TRBV12-3 or TRBV12-4 to TRBJ2-7; 7 bases fit TRBD2. V lost 6 bases, J lost 5 bases, and 4 bases stayed unmatched. The CDR3 length is 12 residues. CDR3: CASSPRGDEQYF. The CDR3 DNA reads as TGTGCCAGCAGCCCTCGGGGGGACGAGCAGTACTTC.

This clone was detected a few times. The chain recombines TRBV11-2 with TRBJ2-7; D gene unclear. V lost 7 bases, J lost 1 base, and 14 bases lay in between. The CDR3 covers 14 residues. CDR1 is SGHAT and CDR2 is FQNNGV in the germline V gene. CDR3 DNA: TGTGCCAGCACGCTCGACCGACATTCCTACGAGCAGTACTTC. Translation: CASTLDRHSYEQYF.

The rearrangement joins TRBV27 to TRBJ1-6, with no clear D. The V gene's germline CDR1 is MNHEY and CDR2 SMNVEV (reference sequence). V was clipped by 3 bases and J by 7 bases, with 13 bases between them. CDR3 size: 15 residues. CDR3 in amino acids: CASSLEDGRNSPLHF. CDR3 sequence (DNA): TGTGCCAGCAGTTTGGAGGACGGCCGGAATTCACCCCTCCACTTT.

V usage is TRBV5-5 and J usage is TRBJ1-1, with TRBD1 as a possible D gene (6 bases). CDR3 length: 15 amino acids. Trimming removed 0 bases from V and 1 base from J, with 10 bases in between. Germline lookup yields CDR1 SGHKS and CDR2 YYEKEE (reference sequence). CDR3 in amino acids: CASSLAPTGNTEAFF. CDR3 nucleotides: TGTGCCAGCAGCTTGGCCCCGACAGGGAACACTGAAGCTTTCTTT.

The V and J genes are TRBV6-5 and TRBJ2-7, with a possible D match to TRBD2 (5 bases). V was trimmed by 5 bases and J by 5 bases, leaving 16 bases between them. The CDR3 contains 14 residues. CDR1 and CDR2 from the germline V gene are MNHEY and SVGAGI. The CDR3 DNA reads as TGTGCCAGCAGTACCTGGGCCCGGAGGAACGAGCAGTACTTC. This sequence encodes CASSTWARRNEQYF.

The chain joins TRBV7-6 to TRBJ1-5, with 10 bases identical to TRBD1. Unmatched junction bases numbered 11, after V lost 4 bases and J lost 5 bases. Per the germline V gene, CDR1 is SGHVS and CDR2 is FNYEAQ. The CDR3 spans 17 residues. DNA of the CDR3: TGTGCCAGCAGCTCGTCCCCAAGACAGGGGGCTCATCAGCCCCAGCATTTT. Protein: CASSSSPRQGAHQPQHF.

This chain joins TRBV6-6 and TRBJ2-7; the match to TRBD1 covers 9 bases. Germline trimming cut 2 bases from V and 2 bases from J; bases unmatched to any gene: 4. The CDR3 runs to 15 residues. Germline-derived CDR1 and CDR2 are MNHNY and SVGAGI (reference sequence). The CDR3 loop reads CASSYPGTGTYEQYF. In nucleotides, the CDR3 is TGTGCCAGCAGTTACCCCGGGACAGGGACCTACGAGCAGTACTTC.

The chain has TRBV6-5 and TRBJ1-1; 8 bases fit TRBD1. Trimming removed 1 base from V and 3 bases from J; junction bases left unmatched: 1. Germline CDR1 and CDR2: MNHEY and SVGAGI. The CDR3 covers 14 residues. The CDR3 DNA reads TGTGCCAGCAGTTACTTGACAGGGGACACTGAAGCTTTCTTT. Its translation is CASSYLTGDTEAFF.

This clone occurred once. The chain couples TRBV29-1 to TRBJ2-7; 7 bases map to TRBD2. Germline trimming cut 7 bases from V and 5 bases from J; bases unmatched to any gene: 5. The CDR3 is made up of 11 amino acids. Germline V gives CDR1 SQVTM, CDR2 ANQGSEA. The CDR3 nucleotides read TGCAGCGCGCGGGGGAGCCACGAGCAGTACTTC. Protein sequence: CSARGSHEQYF.

The chain joins TRBV2 to TRBJ1-4, with no clear D. This CDR3 spans 15 amino acids. The V and J ends lost 6 bases and 7 bases respectively, with 18 bases between them. The V gene's germline CDR1 is SNHLY and CDR2 FYNNEI. The CDR3 is CASRNGRGLGEKLFF. The CDR3 DNA sequence: TGTGCCAGCAGGAACGGAAGAGGTCTAGGTGAAAAACTGTTTTTT.

The DNA of the CDR3 is TGTGCCAGCTCACCATGGAGGGAGGGGCTCTACAATGAGCAGTTCTTC. Protein: CASSPWREGLYNEQFF. The V gene is TRBV18, the J gene TRBJ2-1; TRBD2 matches at 7 bases. The V gene's germline CDR1 is KGHSH and CDR2 LQKENI. J was trimmed by 3 bases and V by 2 bases; bases with no gene match: 7. This CDR3 is built from 16 residues.